The source of this T cell receptor beta chain is a study of molecular identifiers for immune sequencing clone quantification. Ten or more counts support this clonotype. Using its own MiXCR run on the PCR reads, TCRdb lists one record per CDR3 protein. The table includes a few hundred thousand distinct CDR3 sequences, roughly 24% detected once. CDR3 length: 16 amino acids. Trimming took 4 bases from V and 0 from J, leaving 14 bases between them. CDR1 is SGHDT, CDR2 YYEEEE, per germline. The sample was naive CD8+ T cells from blood, with Jurkat cell RNA spiked in. Sample subset: FACS-sorted CD8+CD4-CCR7+CD45RA+ naive T cells. The gene calls are TRBV5-6 and TRBJ2-4, with no clear D. The clonotype comes from a human donor in good health. Some libraries in this study had Jurkat cell RNA spiked in. The CDR3 DNA is TGTGCCAGCAGCCCCGGAAGTTTACTAGCCAAAAACATTCAGTACTTC. This gives the protein CASSPGSLLAKNIQYF.